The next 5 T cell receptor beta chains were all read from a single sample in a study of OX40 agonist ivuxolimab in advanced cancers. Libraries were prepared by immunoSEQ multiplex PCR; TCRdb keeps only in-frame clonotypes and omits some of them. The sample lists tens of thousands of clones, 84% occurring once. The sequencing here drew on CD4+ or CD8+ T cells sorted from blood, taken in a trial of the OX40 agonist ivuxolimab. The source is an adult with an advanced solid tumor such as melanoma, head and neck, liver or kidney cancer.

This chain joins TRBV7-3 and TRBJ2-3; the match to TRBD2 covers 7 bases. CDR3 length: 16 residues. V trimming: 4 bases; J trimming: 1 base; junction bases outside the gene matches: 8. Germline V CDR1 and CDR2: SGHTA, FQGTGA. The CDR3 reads CASSSPSGAGTDTQYF. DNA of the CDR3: TGTGCCAGCAGCTCGCCAAGCGGGGCCGGCACAGATACGCAGTATTTT.

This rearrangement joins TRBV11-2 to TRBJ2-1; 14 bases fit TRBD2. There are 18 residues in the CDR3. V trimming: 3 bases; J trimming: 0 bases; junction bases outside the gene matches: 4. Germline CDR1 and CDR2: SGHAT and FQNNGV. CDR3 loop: CASSLRLAGGNSYNEQFF. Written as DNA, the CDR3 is TGTGCCAGCAGCTTGAGACTAGCGGGGGGGAACTCCTACAATGAGCAGTTCTTC. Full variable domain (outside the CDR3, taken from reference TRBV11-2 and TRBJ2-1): EAGVAQSPRYKIIEKRQSVAFWCNPISGHATLYWYQQILGQGPKLLIQFQNNGVVDDSQLPKDRFSAERLKGVDSTLKIQPAKLEDSAVYLCASSLRLAGGNSYNEQFFGPGTRLTVL.

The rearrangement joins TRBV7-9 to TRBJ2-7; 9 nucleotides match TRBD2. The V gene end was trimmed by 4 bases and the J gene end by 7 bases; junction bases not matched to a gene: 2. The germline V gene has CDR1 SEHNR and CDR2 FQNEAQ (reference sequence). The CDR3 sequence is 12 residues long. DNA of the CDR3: TGTGCCAGCAGCTCCGGACTAGCGGAGCAGTACTTC. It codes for CASSSGLAEQYF.

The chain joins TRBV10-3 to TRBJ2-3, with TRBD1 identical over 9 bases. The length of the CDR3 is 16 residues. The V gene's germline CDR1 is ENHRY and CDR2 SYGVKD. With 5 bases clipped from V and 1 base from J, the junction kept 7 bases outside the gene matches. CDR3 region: CAISPLQGAGTDTQYF. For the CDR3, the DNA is TGTGCCATCAGTCCGCTACAGGGGGCTGGCACAGATACGCAGTATTTT.

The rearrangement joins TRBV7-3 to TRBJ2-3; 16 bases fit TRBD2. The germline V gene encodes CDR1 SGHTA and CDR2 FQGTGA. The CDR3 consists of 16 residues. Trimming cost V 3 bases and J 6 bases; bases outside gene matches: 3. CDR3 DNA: TGTGCCAGCAGCTTGGGACTAGCGGGGGGGCAGGATACGCAGTATTTT. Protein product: CASSLGLAGGQDTQYF.